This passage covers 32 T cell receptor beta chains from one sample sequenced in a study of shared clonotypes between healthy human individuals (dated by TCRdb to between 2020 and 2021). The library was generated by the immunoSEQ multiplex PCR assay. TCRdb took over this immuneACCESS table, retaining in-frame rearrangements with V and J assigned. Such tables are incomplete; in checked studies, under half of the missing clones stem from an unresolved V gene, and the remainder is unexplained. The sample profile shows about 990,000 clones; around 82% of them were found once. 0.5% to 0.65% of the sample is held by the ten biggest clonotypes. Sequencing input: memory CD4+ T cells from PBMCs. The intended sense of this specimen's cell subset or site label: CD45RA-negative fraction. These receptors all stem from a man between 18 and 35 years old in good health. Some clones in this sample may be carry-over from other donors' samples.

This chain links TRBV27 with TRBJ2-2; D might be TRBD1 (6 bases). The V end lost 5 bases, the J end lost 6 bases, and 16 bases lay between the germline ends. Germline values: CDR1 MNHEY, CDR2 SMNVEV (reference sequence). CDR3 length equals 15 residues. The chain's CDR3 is CASSPWTVGPGELFF. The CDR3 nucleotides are TGTGCCAGCAGTCCGTGGACAGTCGGCCCCGGGGAGCTGTTTTTT.

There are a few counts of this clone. As DNA, the CDR3 is TGTGCCTGGAGTAAGGGCAGGGAAGGTCAGCCCCAGCATTTT. Its translation is CAWSKGREGQPQHF. The chain carries TRBV30 and TRBJ1-5; TRBD1 might be the D (5 bases). The length of the CDR3 is 14 residues. Germline CDR1 reads GTSNPN; CDR2 reads SVGIG (reference sequence). Trimming took off 2 bases at V and 6 bases at J, with 14 bases between the two ends.

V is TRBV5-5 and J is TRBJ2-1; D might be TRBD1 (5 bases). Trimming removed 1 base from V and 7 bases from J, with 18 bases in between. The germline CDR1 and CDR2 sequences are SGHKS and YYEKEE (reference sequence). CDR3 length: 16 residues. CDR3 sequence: CASSLTITAGKNEQFF. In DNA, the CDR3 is TGTGCCAGCAGCTTGACTATTACGGCAGGGAAAAATGAGCAGTTCTTC.

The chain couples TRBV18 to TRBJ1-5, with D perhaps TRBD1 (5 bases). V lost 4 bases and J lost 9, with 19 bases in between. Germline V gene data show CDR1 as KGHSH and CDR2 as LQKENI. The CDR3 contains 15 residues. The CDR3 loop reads CASSRSRVGEGPQHF. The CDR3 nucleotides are TGTGCCAGCTCACGTTCCCGCGTAGGGGAAGGGCCCCAGCATTTT.

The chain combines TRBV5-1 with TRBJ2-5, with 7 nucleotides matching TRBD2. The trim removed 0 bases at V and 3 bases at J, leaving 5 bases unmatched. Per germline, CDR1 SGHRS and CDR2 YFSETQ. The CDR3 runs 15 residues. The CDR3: CASSLGASGKETQYF. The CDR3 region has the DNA TGCGCCAGCAGCTTGGGAGCTAGCGGAAAAGAGACCCAGTACTTC.

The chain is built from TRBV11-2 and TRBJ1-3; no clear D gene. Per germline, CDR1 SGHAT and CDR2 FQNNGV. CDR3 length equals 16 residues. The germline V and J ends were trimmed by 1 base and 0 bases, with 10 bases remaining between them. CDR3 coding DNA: TGTGCCAGCAGCTTAGTGCAGGCGACCTCTGGAAACACCATATATTTT. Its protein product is CASSLVQATSGNTIYF.

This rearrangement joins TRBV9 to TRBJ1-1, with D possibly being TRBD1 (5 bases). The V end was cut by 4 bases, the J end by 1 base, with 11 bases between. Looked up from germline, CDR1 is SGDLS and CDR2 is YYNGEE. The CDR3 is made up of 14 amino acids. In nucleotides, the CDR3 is TGTGCCAGCAGCCCCTTGGGGGGGAACACTGAAGCTTTCTTT. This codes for CASSPLGGNTEAFF.

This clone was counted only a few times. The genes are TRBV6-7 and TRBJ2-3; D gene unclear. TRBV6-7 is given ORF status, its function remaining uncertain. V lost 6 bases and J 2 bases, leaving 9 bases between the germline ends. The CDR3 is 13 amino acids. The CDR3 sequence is CASREPSTDTQYF. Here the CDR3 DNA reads TGTGCCAGCAGGGAACCGTCCACAGATACGCAGTATTTT.

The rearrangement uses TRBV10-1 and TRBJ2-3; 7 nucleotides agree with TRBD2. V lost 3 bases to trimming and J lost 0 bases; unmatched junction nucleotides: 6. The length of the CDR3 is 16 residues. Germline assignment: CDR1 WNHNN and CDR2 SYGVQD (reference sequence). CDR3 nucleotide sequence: TGCGCCAGCAGTGACGCCGGTAGCGGGAGCACAGATACGCAGTATTTT. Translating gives CASSDAGSGSTDTQYF.

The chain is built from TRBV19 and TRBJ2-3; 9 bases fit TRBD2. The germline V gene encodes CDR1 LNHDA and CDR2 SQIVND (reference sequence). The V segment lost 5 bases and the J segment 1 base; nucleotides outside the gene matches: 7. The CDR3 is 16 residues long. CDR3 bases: TGTGCCAGTAGTGGGAGCGGGAGGCTTGGCACAGATACGCAGTATTTT. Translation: CASSGSGRLGTDTQYF.

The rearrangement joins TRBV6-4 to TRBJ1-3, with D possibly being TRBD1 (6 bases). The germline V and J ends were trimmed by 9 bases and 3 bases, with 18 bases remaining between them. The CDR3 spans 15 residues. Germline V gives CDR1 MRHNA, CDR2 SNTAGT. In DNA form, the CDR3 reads TGTGCCAGGAGGAGGGAAAAGGGGGTTGGAAACACCATATATTTT. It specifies CARRREKGVGNTIYF.

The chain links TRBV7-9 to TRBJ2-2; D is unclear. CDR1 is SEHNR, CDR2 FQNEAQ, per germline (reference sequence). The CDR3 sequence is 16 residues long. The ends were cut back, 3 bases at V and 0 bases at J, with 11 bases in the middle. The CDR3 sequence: CASSFLPYANTGELFF. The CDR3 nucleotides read TGTGCCAGCAGCTTCCTGCCCTACGCGAACACCGGGGAGCTGTTTTTT. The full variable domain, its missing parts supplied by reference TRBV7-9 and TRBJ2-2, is DTGVSQNPRHKITKRGQNVTFRCDPISEHNRLYWYRQTLGQGPEFLTYFQNEAQLEKSRLLSDRFSAERPKGSFSTLEIQRTEQGDSAMYLCASSFLPYANTGELFFGEGSRLTVL.

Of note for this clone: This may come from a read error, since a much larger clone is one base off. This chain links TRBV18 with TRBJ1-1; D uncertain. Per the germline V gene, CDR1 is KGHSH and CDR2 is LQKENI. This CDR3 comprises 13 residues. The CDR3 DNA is TGTGCCAGCTCACCAAACGGGAACACTGGAGCTTTCTTT. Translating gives CASSPNGNTGAFF. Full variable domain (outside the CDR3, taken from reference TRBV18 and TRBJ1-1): NAGVMQNPRHLVRRRGQEARLRCSPMKGHSHVYWYRQLPEEGLKFMVYLQKENIIDESGMPKERFSAEFPKEGPSILRIQQVVRGDSAAYFCASSPNGNTGAFFGQGTRLTVV.

In DNA, the CDR3 is TGTGCCAGCAGCCCGAATGTCTATGGCTACACCTTC. It encodes CASSPNVYGYTF. The chain couples TRBV16 to TRBJ1-2; D remains unclear. CDR1 KGHSY and CDR2 FQNENV come from the germline V gene. With 4 bases removed from V and 4 bases from J, the gap between germline ends came to 7 bases. The CDR3 length is 12 residues.

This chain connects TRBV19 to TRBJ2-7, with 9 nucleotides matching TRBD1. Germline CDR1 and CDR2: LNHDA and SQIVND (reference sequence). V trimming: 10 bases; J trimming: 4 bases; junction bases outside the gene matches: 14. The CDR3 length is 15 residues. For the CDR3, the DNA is TGTGCCACCTTAGAAACCGGGACAGGGACATACGAGCAGTACTTC. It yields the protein CATLETGTGTYEQYF.

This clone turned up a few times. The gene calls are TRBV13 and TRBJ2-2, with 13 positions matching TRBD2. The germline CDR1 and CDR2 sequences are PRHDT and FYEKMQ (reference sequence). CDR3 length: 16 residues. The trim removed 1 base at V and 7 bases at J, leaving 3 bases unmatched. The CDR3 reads CASSLATSGRSGELFF. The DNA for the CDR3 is TGTGCCAGCAGCTTAGCGACTAGCGGGAGGAGCGGGGAGCTGTTTTTT. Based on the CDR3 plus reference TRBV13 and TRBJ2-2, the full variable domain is AAGVIQSPRHLIKEKRETATLKCYPIPRHDTVYWYQQGPGQDPQFLISFYEKMQSDKGSIPDRFSAQQFSDYHSELNMSSLELGDSALYFCASSLATSGRSGELFFGEGSRLTVL.

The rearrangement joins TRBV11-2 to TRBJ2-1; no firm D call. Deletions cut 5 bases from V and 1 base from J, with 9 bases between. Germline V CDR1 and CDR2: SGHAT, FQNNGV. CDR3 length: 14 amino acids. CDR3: CASSVPRSYNEQFF. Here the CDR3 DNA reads TGTGCCAGCAGCGTCCCACGGTCCTACAATGAGCAGTTCTTC.

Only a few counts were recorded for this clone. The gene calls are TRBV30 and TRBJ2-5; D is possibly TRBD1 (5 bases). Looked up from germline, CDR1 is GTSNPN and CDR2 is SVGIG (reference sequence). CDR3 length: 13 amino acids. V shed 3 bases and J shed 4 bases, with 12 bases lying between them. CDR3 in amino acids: CAWRVWGRETQYF. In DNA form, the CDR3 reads TGTGCCTGGAGGGTGTGGGGCCGAGAGACCCAGTACTTC.

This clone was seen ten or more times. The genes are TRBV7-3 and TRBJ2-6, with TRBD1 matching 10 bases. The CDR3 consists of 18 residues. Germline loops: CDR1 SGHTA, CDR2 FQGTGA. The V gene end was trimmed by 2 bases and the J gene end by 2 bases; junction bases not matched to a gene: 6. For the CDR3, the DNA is TGTGCCAGCAGCTTAGGGGGACAGGGGATGGCTGGGGCCAACGTCCTGACTTTC. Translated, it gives CASSLGGQGMAGANVLTF.

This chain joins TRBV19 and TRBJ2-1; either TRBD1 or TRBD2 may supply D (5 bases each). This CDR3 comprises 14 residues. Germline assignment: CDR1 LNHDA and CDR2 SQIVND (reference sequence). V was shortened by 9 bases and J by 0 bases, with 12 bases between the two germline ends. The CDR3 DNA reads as TGTGCCAGCAGAGACGGGACCTCCTACAATGAGCAGTTCTTC. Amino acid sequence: CASRDGTSYNEQFF. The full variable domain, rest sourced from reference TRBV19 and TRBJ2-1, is DGGITQSPKYLFRKEGQNVTLSCEQNLNHDAMYWYRQDPGQGLRLIYYSQIVNDFQKGDIAEGYSVSREKKESFPLTVTSAQKNPTAFYLCASRDGTSYNEQFFGPGTRLTVL.

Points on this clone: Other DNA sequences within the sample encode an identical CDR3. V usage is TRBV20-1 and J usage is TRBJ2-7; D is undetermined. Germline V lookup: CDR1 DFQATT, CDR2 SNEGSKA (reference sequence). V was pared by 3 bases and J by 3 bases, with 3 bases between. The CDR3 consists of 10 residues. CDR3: CSASNYEQYF. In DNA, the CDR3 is TGCAGTGCTAGCAACTACGAGCAGTACTTC.

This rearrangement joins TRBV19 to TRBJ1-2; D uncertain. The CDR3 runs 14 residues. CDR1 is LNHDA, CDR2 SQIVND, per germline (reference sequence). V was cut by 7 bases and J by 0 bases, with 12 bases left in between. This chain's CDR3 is CASKEGRSNYGYTF. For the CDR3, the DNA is TGTGCCAGTAAGGAGGGCCGGTCTAACTATGGCTACACCTTC.

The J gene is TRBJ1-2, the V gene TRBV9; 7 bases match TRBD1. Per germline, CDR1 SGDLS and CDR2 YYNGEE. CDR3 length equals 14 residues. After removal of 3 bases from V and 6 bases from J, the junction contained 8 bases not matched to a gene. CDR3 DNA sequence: TGTGCCAGCAGCGCCGGGGGCACAGGGGATGGCTACACCTTC. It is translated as CASSAGGTGDGYTF.

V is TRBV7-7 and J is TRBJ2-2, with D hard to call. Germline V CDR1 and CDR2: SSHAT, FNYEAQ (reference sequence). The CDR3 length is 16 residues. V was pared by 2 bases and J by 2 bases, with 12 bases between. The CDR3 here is CASSLSPPPNTGELFF. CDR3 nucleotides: TGTGCCAGCAGCTTATCCCCTCCCCCTAACACCGGGGAGCTGTTTTTT.

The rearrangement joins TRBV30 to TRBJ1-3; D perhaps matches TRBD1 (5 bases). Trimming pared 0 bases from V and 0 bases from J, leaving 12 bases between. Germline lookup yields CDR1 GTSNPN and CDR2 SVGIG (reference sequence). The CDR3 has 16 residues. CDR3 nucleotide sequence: TGTGCCTGGAGTGTACCGGGGCTTAGCTCTGGAAACACCATATATTTT. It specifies CAWSVPGLSSGNTIYF.

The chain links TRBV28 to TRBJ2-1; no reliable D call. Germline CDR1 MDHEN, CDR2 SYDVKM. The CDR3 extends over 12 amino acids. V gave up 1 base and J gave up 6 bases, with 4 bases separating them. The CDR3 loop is CASSLLINEQFF. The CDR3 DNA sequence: TGTGCCAGCAGTTTATTGATCAATGAGCAGTTCTTC.

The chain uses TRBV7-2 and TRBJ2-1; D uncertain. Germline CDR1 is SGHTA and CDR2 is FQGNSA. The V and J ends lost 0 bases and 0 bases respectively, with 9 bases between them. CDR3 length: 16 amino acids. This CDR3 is CASSLAPKSSYNEQFF. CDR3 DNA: TGTGCCAGCAGCTTAGCCCCCAAGAGCTCCTACAATGAGCAGTTCTTC.

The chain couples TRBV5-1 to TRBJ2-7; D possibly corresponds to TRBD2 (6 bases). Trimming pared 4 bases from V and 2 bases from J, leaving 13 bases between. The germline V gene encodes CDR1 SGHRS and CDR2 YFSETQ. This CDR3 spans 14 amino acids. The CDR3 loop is CASSATAGTYEQYF. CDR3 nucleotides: TGCGCCAGCAGCGCGACGGCGGGAACCTACGAGCAGTACTTC.

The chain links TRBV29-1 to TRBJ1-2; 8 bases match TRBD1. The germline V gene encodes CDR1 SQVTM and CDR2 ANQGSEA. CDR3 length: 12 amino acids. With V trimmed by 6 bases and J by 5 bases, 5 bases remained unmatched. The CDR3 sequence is CSVEDREYGYTF. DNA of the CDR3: TGCAGCGTCGAGGACAGGGAATATGGCTACACCTTC.

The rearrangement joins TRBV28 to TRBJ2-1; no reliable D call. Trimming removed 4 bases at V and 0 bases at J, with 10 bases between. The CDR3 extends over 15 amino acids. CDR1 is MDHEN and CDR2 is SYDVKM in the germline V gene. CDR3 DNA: TGTGCCAGCAGTTCGACTGCGAGCTCCTACAATGAGCAGTTCTTC. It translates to CASSSTASSYNEQFF.

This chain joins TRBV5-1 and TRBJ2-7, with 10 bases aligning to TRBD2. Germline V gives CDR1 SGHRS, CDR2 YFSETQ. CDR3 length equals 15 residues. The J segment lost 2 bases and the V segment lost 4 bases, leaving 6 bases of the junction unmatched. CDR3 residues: CASSTGTSVTYEQYF. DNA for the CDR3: TGCGCCAGCAGCACCGGGACTAGCGTAACCTACGAGCAGTACTTC. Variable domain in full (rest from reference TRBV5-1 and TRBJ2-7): KAGVTQTPRYLIKTRGQQVTLSCSPISGHRSVSWYQQTPGQGLQFLFEYFSETQRNKGNFPGRFSGRQFSNSRSEMNVSTLELGDSALYLCASSTGTSVTYEQYFGPGTRLTVT.

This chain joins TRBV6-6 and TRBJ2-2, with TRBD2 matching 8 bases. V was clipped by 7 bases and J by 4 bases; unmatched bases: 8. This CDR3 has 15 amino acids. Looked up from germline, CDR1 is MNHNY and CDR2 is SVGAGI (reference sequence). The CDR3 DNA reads TGTGCCAGCACTACAAGCGGGAGCTCCACCGGGGAGCTGTTTTTT. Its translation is CASTTSGSSTGELFF.